The following is a TCR beta chain sequence with its context. With 6 bases removed from V and 7 bases from J, the gap between germline ends came to 15 bases. CDR3 length: 14 residues. Germline-derived CDR1 and CDR2 are MGHDK and SYGVNS. TCRdb keeps only in-frame clones here, not all; method: immunoSEQ multiplex PCR. The sample comprises 200,000 to 300,000 clones, roughly 90% of which are singletons, and 2.6% rests with the top ten. The data were taken from a study of blood T cell repertoires in COVID-19. The sequence derives from a woman aged 25 to 39 with acute COVID-19. The chain recombines TRBV25-1 with TRBJ1-4; D perhaps matches TRBD1 (6 bases). The sequenced sample was PBMCs or T cells enriched from blood (not recorded which). The CDR3 is CASSAGASREKLFF. In nucleotides, the CDR3 is TGTGCCAGCAGCGCGGGGGCGTCTCGTGAAAAACTGTTTTTT.